Listed here are 30 T cell receptor beta chains from one sample, sequenced in a study of control samples from healthy donors and cancer patients. Some clones are missing from TCRdb's copy, which holds only in-frame ones; the method was immunoSEQ multiplex PCR. This sample has around 94,000 clones, with 90% found just once. The specimen was blood. Source of these receptors: a young woman in good health.

This clone has a single count. This rearrangement joins TRBV9 to TRBJ1-3; D call uncertain. There are 14 residues in the CDR3. The V and J ends lost 3 bases and 8 bases respectively, with 15 bases between them. Germline CDR1 and CDR2: SGDLS and YYNGEE. The CDR3 DNA follows: TGTGCCAGCAGCGGCCTCGACCAATCGGACACCATATATTTT. This codes for CASSGLDQSDTIYF.

This chain joins TRBV5-1 and TRBJ2-2; 8 bases agree with TRBD2. J was trimmed by 8 bases and V by 4 bases; bases with no gene match: 13. CDR1 and CDR2 (germline): SGHRS, YFSETQ. The CDR3 runs 16 residues. Here the CDR3 reads CASSVGLVVSAGELFF. In DNA form, the CDR3 reads TGCGCCAGCAGCGTGGGACTAGTGGTTTCGGCTGGGGAGCTGTTTTTT.

This clone was observed a single time. J is TRBJ1-4 and V is TRBV2, with 9 bases lining up with TRBD1. The V gene end was trimmed by 7 bases and the J gene end by 4 bases; junction bases not matched to a gene: 4. This CDR3 contains 14 residues. From germline, CDR1 is SNHLY and CDR2 FYNNEI. The DNA for the CDR3 is TGTGCCAGCATTGACAGGGGGTATAATGAAAAACTGTTTTTT. Translated: CASIDRGYNEKLFF.

The V and J genes are TRBV19 and TRBJ1-4; weak D call: TRBD1 (5 bases). CDR1 and CDR2 from the germline V gene are LNHDA and SQIVND (reference sequence). The CDR3 is 17 amino acids. V was pared by 3 bases and J by 5 bases, with 19 bases between. CDR3 region: CASSMLQGGMLNEKLFF. Here the CDR3 DNA reads TGTGCCAGTAGTATGTTGCAGGGTGGGATGCTGAATGAAAAACTGTTTTTT.

A note on this clone: In the same sample, other DNA sequences code for this CDR3. This sequence joins TRBV6-5 and TRBJ1-2, with D possibly TRBD1 on 5 matching bases. Trimming took off 0 bases at V and 1 base at J, with 6 bases between the two ends. Germline values: CDR1 MNHEY, CDR2 SVGAGI. This CDR3 is 14 amino acids long. CDR3 DNA sequence: TGTGCCAGCAGTTACTCGAGGGGTAACTATGGCTACACCTTC. Translated, it gives CASSYSRGNYGYTF.

The gene calls are TRBV25-1 and TRBJ2-7; 7 positions match TRBD1. Germline V CDR1 and CDR2: MGHDK, SYGVNS. Losses at the gene ends were 4 bases for V and 1 base for J; bases not matched to a gene: 1. The CDR3 runs 13 residues. The DNA of the CDR3 is TGTGCCAGCAGTGGCAGGGGGTCCTACGAGCAGTACTTC. Translation: CASSGRGSYEQYF.

This chain joins TRBV14 and TRBJ2-5, with a weak D call TRBD2 (5 bases). The CDR3 consists of 14 residues. Trimming cost V 4 bases and J 2 bases, with 11 bases left between them. CDR1 and CDR2 (germline): SGHDN, FVKESK. CDR3 DNA: TGTGCCAGCAGCCCCCTTCGGGGTCAAGAGACCCAGTACTTC. It is translated as CASSPLRGQETQYF.

The chain links TRBV4-1 to TRBJ1-3, with a weak D call TRBD1 (6 bases). There are 14 residues in the CDR3. V was shortened by 4 bases and J by 7 bases, with 14 bases between the two germline ends. From germline, CDR1 is MGHRA and CDR2 YSYEKL. The CDR3 spells CASSPGVGGNTIYF. Written as DNA, the CDR3 is TGCGCCAGCAGCCCCGGGGTAGGGGGGAACACCATATATTTT.

The chain recombines TRBV7-6 with TRBJ1-2, with 9 positions matching TRBD1. This CDR3 comprises 19 residues. Trimming took 1 base from V and 4 from J; bases not matched to a gene: 16. Germline CDR1 reads SGHVS; CDR2 reads FNYEAQ. CDR3 sequence reads: CASSLESSGQGMEGYGYTF. The CDR3 DNA sequence: TGTGCCAGCAGCTTAGAAAGTAGTGGACAGGGGATGGAAGGCTATGGCTACACCTTC. The full variable domain, completed using reference TRBV7-6 and TRBJ1-2, is GAGVSQSPRYKVTKRGQDVALRCDPISGHVSLYWYRQALGQGPEFLTYFNYEAQQDKSGLPNDRFSAERPEGSISTLTIQRTEQRDSAMYRCASSLESSGQGMEGYGYTFGSGTRLTVV.

J is TRBJ2-5 and V is TRBV20-1; D may be TRBD2 (5 bases). The V gene's germline CDR1 is DFQATT and CDR2 SNEGSKA (reference sequence). This CDR3 spans 11 amino acids. CDR3 amino acids: CSTGRGETQYF. Written as DNA, the CDR3 is TGCAGCACCGGACGGGGAGAGACCCAGTACTTC.

This sequence joins TRBV11-2 and TRBJ2-7; TRBD1 matches 7 bases. This CDR3 region has 13 residues. Germline V gives CDR1 SGHAT, CDR2 FQNNGV. V was pared by 5 bases and J by 1 base, with 2 bases of the junction left unmatched. The CDR3 nucleotides read TGTGCCAGCAGCATGGGACAGTCCTACGAGCAGTACTTC. Residues: CASSMGQSYEQYF.

The chain is built from TRBV7-9 and TRBJ2-2; D gene unclear. Per the germline V gene, CDR1 is SEHNR and CDR2 is FQNEAQ (reference sequence). The CDR3 is made up of 14 amino acids. V lost 8 bases to trimming and J lost 6 bases, with 16 bases between them. This CDR3 reads CASPGRLIAGELFF. The DNA for the CDR3 is TGTGCCAGCCCCGGACGGCTGATAGCCGGGGAGCTGTTTTTT.

V gene TRBV29-1 combines with J gene TRBJ1-5; 7 nucleotides agree with TRBD1. The V segment lost 4 bases and the J segment 5 bases; nucleotides outside the gene matches: 5. This CDR3 spans 13 amino acids. Germline loops: CDR1 SQVTM, CDR2 ANQGSEA. The CDR3 loop reads CSVARGRDQPQHF. As DNA, the CDR3 is TGCAGCGTTGCTAGGGGGCGAGATCAGCCCCAGCATTTT. The whole variable domain, filled in from reference TRBV29-1 and TRBJ1-5, reads SAVISQKPSRDICQRGTSLTIQCQVDSQVTMMFWYRQQPGQSLTLIATANQGSEATYESGFVIDKFPISRPNLTFSTLTVSNMSPEDSSIYLCSVARGRDQPQHFGDGTRLSIL.

Comment on this clone: At one of its ends the junction is not consistent with the germline gene, which may arise from a read error. The CDR3 DNA follows: TGTGCCAGCTCACCTGCCTCTAGAAACACCATATATTTT. This codes for CASSPASRNTIYF. The chain is built from TRBV18 and TRBJ1-3; D uncertain. Germline CDR1 is KGHSH and CDR2 is LQKENI. The CDR3 has 13 residues.

The rearrangement links TRBV2 to TRBJ1-5; D is unclear. The CDR3 length is 12 residues. From germline, CDR1 is SNHLY and CDR2 FYNNEI. V was clipped by 1 base and J by 4 bases, with 2 bases between them. CDR3: CASSEGNQPQHF. The CDR3 coding sequence is TGTGCCAGCAGTGAAGGGAATCAGCCCCAGCATTTT.

The V call is TRBV27, the J call TRBJ2-1; weak D call: TRBD1 (5 bases). The CDR3 has 14 residues. Germline V gene sequence: CDR1 MNHEY, CDR2 SMNVEV (reference sequence). V lost 6 bases and J lost 0, with 9 bases in between. Here the CDR3 reads CASSRASSYNEQFF. In DNA form, the CDR3 reads TGTGCCAGCAGCAGGGCGAGCTCCTACAATGAGCAGTTCTTC.

The chain recombines TRBV6-1 with TRBJ2-6; D remains unclear. Trimming cost V 3 bases and J 0 bases, with 15 bases left between them. Germline assignment: CDR1 MNHNS and CDR2 SASEGT. CDR3 size: 18 residues. The CDR3 loop reads CASSDRSAEGSGANVLTF. The CDR3 DNA reads TGTGCCAGCAGTGACCGCAGCGCGGAAGGCTCTGGGGCCAACGTCCTGACTTTC.

The chain is built from TRBV5-8 and TRBJ1-6; TRBD1 is a possible D gene (5 bases). V was trimmed by 2 bases and J by 7 bases, leaving 10 bases between them. Germline V lookup: CDR1 SGHTS, CDR2 YDEGEE. The CDR3 is made up of 14 amino acids. Written as DNA, the CDR3 is TGTGCCAGCAGCTTAGTTTCAGGGAATTCACCCCTCCACTTT. Translated: CASSLVSGNSPLHF.

The chain is built from TRBV29-1 and TRBJ1-1; possible D gene TRBD1, 5 bases. The CDR3 spans 15 residues. V lost 4 bases and J lost 0, with 15 bases in between. Germline V gene data show CDR1 as SQVTM and CDR2 as ANQGSEA. The CDR3 loop reads CSVARGLTMNTEAFF. CDR3 bases: TGCAGCGTTGCGAGGGGACTCACCATGAACACTGAAGCTTTCTTT.

This clone was observed once. This rearrangement joins TRBV4-1 to TRBJ1-2; D not certain. CDR1 and CDR2 from the germline V gene are MGHRA and YSYEKL. The CDR3 extends over 12 amino acids. The V gene lost 0 bases and the J gene lost 1 base, with 0 bases spanning the gap. Here the CDR3 reads CASSQDNYGYTF. The CDR3 region has the DNA TGCGCCAGCAGCCAAGATAACTATGGCTACACCTTC.

The rearrangement links TRBV12-5 to TRBJ2-7; D call uncertain. CDR1 is LGHNT, CDR2 FRNRAP, per germline. This CDR3 is 12 amino acids long. V was shortened by 2 bases and J by 4 bases, with 6 bases between the two germline ends. CDR3 in amino acids: CASGLMQYEQYF. Written as DNA, the CDR3 is TGTGCTAGTGGTTTGATGCAGTACGAGCAGTACTTC. The full variable domain, in which reference TRBV12-5 and TRBJ2-7 provide the parts outside the CDR3, is DARVTQTPRHKVTEMGQEVTMRCQPILGHNTVFWYRQTMMQGLELLAYFRNRAPLDDSGMPKDRFSAEMPDATLATLKIQPSEPRDSAVYFCASGLMQYEQYFGPGTRLTVT.

The chain combines TRBV4-1 with TRBJ1-2, with 7 positions matching TRBD1. Germline V gene data show CDR1 as MGHRA and CDR2 as YSYEKL. The CDR3 is 17 amino acids. Germline trimming cut 4 bases from V and 2 bases from J; bases unmatched to any gene: 13. CDR3 nucleotide sequence: TGCGCCAGCAGCCGACGATCGGCAACAGGGGAAAACTATGGCTACACCTTC. Protein product: CASSRRSATGENYGYTF.

The chain has TRBV5-6 and TRBJ1-4, with D unresolved. V was trimmed by 4 bases and J by 3 bases, leaving 7 bases between them. This CDR3 comprises 13 residues. In germline, CDR1 is SGHDT, CDR2 YYEEEE. The CDR3 bases are TGTGCCAGCAGCCTGAGCCCTAATGAAAAACTGTTTTTT. Amino acids: CASSLSPNEKLFF.

This clone was seen a single time. This chain connects TRBV4-2 to TRBJ2-3; no definite D call. Germline V lookup: CDR1 LGHNA, CDR2 YNFKEQ. Trimming shortened V by 5 bases and J by 0 bases, and 6 bases separated the two germline ends. There are 13 residues in the CDR3. The DNA for the CDR3 is TGTGCCAGCAGCGACCCCAGCACAGATACGCAGTATTTT. Translating gives CASSDPSTDTQYF.

A single count supports this clone. This rearrangement joins TRBV7-8 to TRBJ2-1; D gene unclear. This CDR3 contains 14 residues. V lost 1 base and J lost 11, with 15 bases in between. Germline V CDR1 and CDR2: SGHVS, FQNEAQ. The DNA for the CDR3 is TGTGCCAGCAGCTTAGTAGTTGGCCAGGTAAAGCAGTTCTTC. Protein product: CASSLVVGQVKQFF.

This clone was recorded only once. This rearrangement joins TRBV2 to TRBJ2-5; TRBD1 aligns across 9 bases. Germline trimming cut 6 bases from V and 2 bases from J; bases unmatched to any gene: 7. There are 15 residues in the CDR3. Germline V gives CDR1 SNHLY, CDR2 FYNNEI. The CDR3 region is CASRNTGTGQETQYF. The CDR3 coding sequence is TGTGCCAGCAGAAATACCGGGACAGGGCAAGAGACCCAGTACTTC.

CDR3 DNA: TGTGCCAGCAGCTTAGAGGGACAGGAAACTAACTATGGCTACACCTTC. Protein sequence: CASSLEGQETNYGYTF. The chain recombines TRBV11-2 with TRBJ1-2, with 8 bases aligning to TRBD1. Germline loops: CDR1 SGHAT, CDR2 FQNNGV. The CDR3 totals 16 residues. V dropped 0 bases and J dropped 0; count of bases not matched to a gene: 3.

The chain carries TRBV10-3 and TRBJ2-7, with D possibly called TRBD1 or TRBD2 (6 bases each). CDR3 length: 12 residues. Trimming cost V 0 bases and J 9 bases, with 9 bases left between them. The V gene's germline CDR1 is ENHRY and CDR2 SYGVKD. As DNA, the CDR3 is TGTGCCATCAGTGAGTCAGGGGGAGGGCAGTACTTC. This sequence encodes CAISESGGGQYF.

The rearrangement uses TRBV7-2 and TRBJ2-7, with D possibly matching TRBD2 (7 bases). Germline V gives CDR1 SGHTA, CDR2 FQGNSA. The V gene lost 1 base and the J gene lost 3 bases, with 13 bases spanning the gap. This CDR3 is 15 amino acids long. The CDR3 bases are TGTGCCAGCAGCTTAGTTGGCGGGGGCAGCTACGAGCAGTACTTC. Protein product: CASSLVGGGSYEQYF. The whole variable domain, filled in from reference TRBV7-2 and TRBJ2-7, reads GAGVSQSPSNKVTEKGKDVELRCDPISGHTALYWYRQSLGQGLEFLIYFQGNSAPDKSGLPSDRFSAERTGGSVSTLTIQRTQQEDSAVYLCASSLVGGGSYEQYFGPGTRLTVT.

Concerning this clone: In the same sample, other DNA sequences code for this CDR3. This chain's CDR3 is CSARKGDTQYF. The CDR3 DNA sequence: TGCAGTGCTCGCAAAGGGGATACGCAGTATTTT. The chain links TRBV20-1 to TRBJ2-3; D unresolved. In germline, CDR1 is DFQATT, CDR2 SNEGSKA (reference sequence). The V gene lost 5 bases and the J gene lost 6 bases, with 9 bases spanning the gap. The CDR3 is 11 residues long.